This T cell receptor beta chain was documented in a study of CD8 T cells in ankylosing spondylitis. Findings and limits, study-wide: What appeared characteristic of ankylosing spondylitis blood was a TCR beta motif of 7 or 8 highly homologous variants. From matched ankylosing spondylitis synovial fluid, disease-linked clones were reportedly recovered at significantly enriched levels. Clones that were linked to disease were CD8+ and were relatively rare in peripheral blood. Reactive arthritis synovial fluid and blood previously showed some of these motif variants.

The CDR3 consists of 15 residues. With 4 bases clipped from V and 3 bases from J, the junction kept 7 bases outside the gene matches. Germline V lookup: CDR1 SGHRS, CDR2 YFSETQ. Concerning this clonotype itself: As yet, its antigen is unknown.

Libraries for TCR beta were made by quantitative 5'-RACE with molecular barcodes. From the 5' RACE reads, TCRdb called clonotypes with MiXCR, one entry per CDR3 protein. The sample lists around 450,000 distinct CDR3 sequences, 25% to 30% occurring once. The V and J genes are TRBV5-1 and TRBJ2-7; 10 bases fit TRBD2. Material for sequencing was blood, either unsorted or a sorted T cell fraction (not recorded which). The clonotype comes from a male donor with ankylosing spondylitis. The CDR3 here is CASSTGTSAHYEQYF. CDR3 bases: TGCGCCAGCAGCACCGGGACTAGCGCCCACTACGAGCAGTACTTC.